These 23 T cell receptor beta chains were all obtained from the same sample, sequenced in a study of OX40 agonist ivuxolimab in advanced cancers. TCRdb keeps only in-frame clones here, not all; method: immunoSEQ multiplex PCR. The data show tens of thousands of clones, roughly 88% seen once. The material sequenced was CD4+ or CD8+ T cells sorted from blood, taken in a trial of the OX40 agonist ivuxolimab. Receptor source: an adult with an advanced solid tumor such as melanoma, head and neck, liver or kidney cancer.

The CDR3 protein is CASRPGVRQETQYF. CDR3 nucleotide sequence: TGTGCCAGCAGACCAGGGGTGAGACAAGAGACCCAGTACTTC. The gene calls are TRBV27 and TRBJ2-5; D perhaps matches TRBD1 (6 bases). The ends were cut back, 6 bases at V and 2 bases at J, with 13 bases in the middle. The CDR3 is 14 amino acids. Germline V gene sequence: CDR1 MNHEY, CDR2 SMNVEV (reference sequence).

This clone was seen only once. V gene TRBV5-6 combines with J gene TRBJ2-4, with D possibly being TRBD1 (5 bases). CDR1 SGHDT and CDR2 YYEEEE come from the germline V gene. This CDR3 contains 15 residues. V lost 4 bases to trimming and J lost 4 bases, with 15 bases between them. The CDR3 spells CASSLAAGWKNIQYF. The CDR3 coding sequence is TGTGCCAGCAGCCTGGCCGCAGGGTGGAAAAACATTCAGTACTTC. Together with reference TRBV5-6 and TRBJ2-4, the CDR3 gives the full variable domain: DAGVTQSPTHLIKTRGQQVTLRCSPKSGHDTVSWYQQALGQGPQFIFQYYEEEERQRGNFPDRFSGHQFPNYSSELNVNALLLGDSALYLCASSLAAGWKNIQYFGAGTRLSVL.

DNA for the CDR3: TGTGCCAGCAGTTCTCAGTACTACGAGCAGTACGTC. This gives the protein CASSSQYYEQYV. V gene TRBV6-1 combines with J gene TRBJ2-7; D uncertain. V was clipped by 5 bases and J by 3 bases, with 8 bases between them. Germline CDR1 reads MNHNS; CDR2 reads SASEGT. The CDR3 runs 12 residues.

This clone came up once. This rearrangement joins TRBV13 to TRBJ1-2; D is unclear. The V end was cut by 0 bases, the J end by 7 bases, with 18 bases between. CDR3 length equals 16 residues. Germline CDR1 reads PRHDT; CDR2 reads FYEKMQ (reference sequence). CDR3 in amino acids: CASSLGLSVGIGGYTF. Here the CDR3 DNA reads TGTGCCAGCAGCTTAGGCCTTTCGGTGGGGATTGGTGGCTACACCTTC. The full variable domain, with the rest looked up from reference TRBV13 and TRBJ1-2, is AAGVIQSPRHLIKEKRETATLKCYPIPRHDTVYWYQQGPGQDPQFLISFYEKMQSDKGSIPDRFSAQQFSDYHSELNMSSLELGDSALYFCASSLGLSVGIGGYTFGSGTRLTVV.

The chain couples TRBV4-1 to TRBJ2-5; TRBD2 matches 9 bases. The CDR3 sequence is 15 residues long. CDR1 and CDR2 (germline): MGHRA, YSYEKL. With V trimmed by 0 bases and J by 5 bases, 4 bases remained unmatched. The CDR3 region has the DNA TGCGCCAGCAGCCAAGAGGGCGGGGGGGTGGAGACCCAGTACTTC. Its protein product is CASSQEGGGVETQYF.

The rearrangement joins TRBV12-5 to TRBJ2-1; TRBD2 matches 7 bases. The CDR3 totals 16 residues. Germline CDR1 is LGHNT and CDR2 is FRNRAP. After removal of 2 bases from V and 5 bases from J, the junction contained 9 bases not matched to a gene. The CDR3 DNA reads TGTGCTAGTGGTTTGTCCGGGGGAGGGCTACACAATGAGCAGTTCTTC. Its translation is CASGLSGGGLHNEQFF. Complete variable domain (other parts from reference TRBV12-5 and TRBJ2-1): DARVTQTPRHKVTEMGQEVTMRCQPILGHNTVFWYRQTMMQGLELLAYFRNRAPLDDSGMPKDRFSAEMPDATLATLKIQPSEPRDSAVYFCASGLSGGGLHNEQFFGPGTRLTVL.

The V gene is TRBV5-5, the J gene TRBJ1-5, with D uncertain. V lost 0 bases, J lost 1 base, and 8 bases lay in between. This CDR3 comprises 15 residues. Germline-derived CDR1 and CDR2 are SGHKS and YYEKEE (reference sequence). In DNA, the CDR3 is TGTGCCAGCAGCTTGGAAGAGGCCAGCAATCAGCCCCAGCATTTT. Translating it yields CASSLEEASNQPQHF.

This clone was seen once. CDR3 sequence reads: CASSHPLAGGRSEQFF. The CDR3 DNA is TGCGCCAGCAGCCACCCACTAGCGGGAGGGCGTAGTGAGCAGTTCTTC. J is TRBJ2-1 and V is TRBV4-1; TRBD2 agrees at 13 bases. The V gene's germline CDR1 is MGHRA and CDR2 YSYEKL. The CDR3 loop spans 16 amino acids. Trimming took 3 bases from V and 9 from J; bases not matched to a gene: 8.

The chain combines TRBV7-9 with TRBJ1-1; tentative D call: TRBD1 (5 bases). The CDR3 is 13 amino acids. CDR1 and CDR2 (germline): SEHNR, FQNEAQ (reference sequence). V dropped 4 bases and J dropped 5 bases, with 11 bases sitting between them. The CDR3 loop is CASSSSGRTEAFF. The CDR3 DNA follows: TGTGCCAGCAGCTCATCAGGGAGAACTGAAGCTTTCTTT.

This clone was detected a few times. CDR3 residues: CASSDWTAYTEAFF. The CDR3 region has the DNA TGCGCCAGCAGTGACTGGACAGCCTACACTGAAGCTTTCTTT. The V gene is TRBV10-2, the J gene TRBJ1-1; possible D gene TRBD1, 6 bases. Looked up from germline, CDR1 is WSHSY and CDR2 is SAAADI. V was clipped by 3 bases and J by 3 bases, with 11 bases between them. This CDR3 region has 14 residues.

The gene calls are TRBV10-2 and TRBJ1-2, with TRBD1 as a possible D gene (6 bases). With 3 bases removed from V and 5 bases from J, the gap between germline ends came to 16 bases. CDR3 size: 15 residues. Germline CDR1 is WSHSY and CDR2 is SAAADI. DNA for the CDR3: TGCGCCAGCAGTGAATTACAGGGACTAGAGTATGGCTACACCTTC. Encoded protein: CASSELQGLEYGYTF.

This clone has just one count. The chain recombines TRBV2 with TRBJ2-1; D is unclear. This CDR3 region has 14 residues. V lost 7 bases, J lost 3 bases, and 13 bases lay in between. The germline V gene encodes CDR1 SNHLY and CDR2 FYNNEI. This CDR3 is CASNRPSDYNEQFF. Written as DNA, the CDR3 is TGTGCCAGCAATAGACCGTCCGACTACAATGAGCAGTTCTTC.

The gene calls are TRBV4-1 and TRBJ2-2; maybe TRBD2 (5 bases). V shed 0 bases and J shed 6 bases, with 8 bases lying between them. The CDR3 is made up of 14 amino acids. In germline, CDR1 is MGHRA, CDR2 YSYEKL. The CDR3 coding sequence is TGCGCCAGCAGCCAAGATGGGAGCCCCGGGGAGCTGTTTTTT. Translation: CASSQDGSPGELFF.

This CDR3 is CASSQDRTSGYNEQFF. The CDR3 region has the DNA TGTGCCAGCAGCCAAGATCGGACTAGCGGCTACAATGAGCAGTTCTTC. This rearrangement joins TRBV14 to TRBJ2-1; 10 bases fit TRBD2. The V and J ends lost 0 bases and 3 bases, in that order; junction bases with no gene match: 2. Germline values: CDR1 SGHDN, CDR2 FVKESK. The CDR3 spans 16 residues.

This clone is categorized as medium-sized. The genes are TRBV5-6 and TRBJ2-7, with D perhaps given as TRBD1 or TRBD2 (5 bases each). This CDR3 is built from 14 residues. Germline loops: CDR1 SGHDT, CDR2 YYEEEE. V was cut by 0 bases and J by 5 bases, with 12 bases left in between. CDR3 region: CASSLGGVVHEQYF. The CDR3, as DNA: TGTGCCAGCAGCTTGGGAGGGGTAGTCCACGAGCAGTACTTC.

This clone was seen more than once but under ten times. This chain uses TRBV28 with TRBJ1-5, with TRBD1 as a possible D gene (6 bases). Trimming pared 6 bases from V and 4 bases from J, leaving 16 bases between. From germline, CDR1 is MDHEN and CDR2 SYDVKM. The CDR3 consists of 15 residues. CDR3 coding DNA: TGTGCCAGCAGGGCATCGGACAGCCGAAATCAGCCCCAGCATTTT. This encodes CASRASDSRNQPQHF.

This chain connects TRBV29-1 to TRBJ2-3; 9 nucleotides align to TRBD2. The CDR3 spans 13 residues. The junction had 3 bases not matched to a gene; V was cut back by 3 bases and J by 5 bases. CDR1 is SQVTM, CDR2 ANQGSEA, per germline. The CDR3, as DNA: TGCAGCGTTGAGGGACTAGCCTTAGATACGCAGTATTTT. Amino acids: CSVEGLALDTQYF.

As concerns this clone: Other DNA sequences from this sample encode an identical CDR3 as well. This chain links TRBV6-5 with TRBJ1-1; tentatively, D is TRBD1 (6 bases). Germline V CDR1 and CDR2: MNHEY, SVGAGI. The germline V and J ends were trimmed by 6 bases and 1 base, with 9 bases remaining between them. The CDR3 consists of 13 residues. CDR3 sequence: CASRRGGNTEAFF. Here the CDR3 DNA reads TGTGCCAGCAGAAGAGGGGGGAACACTGAAGCTTTCTTT.

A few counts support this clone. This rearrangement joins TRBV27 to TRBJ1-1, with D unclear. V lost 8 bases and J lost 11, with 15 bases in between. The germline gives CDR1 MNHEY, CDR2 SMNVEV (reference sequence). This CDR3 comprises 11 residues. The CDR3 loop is CASRTYDTAFF. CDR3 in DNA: TGTGCCAGCCGGACGTACGATACGGCTTTCTTT.

In DNA, the CDR3 is TGCGCCAGCAGCCAAACCCTAGCTTACGAGCAGTACTTC. Translated: CASSQTLAYEQYF. The J gene is TRBJ2-7, the V gene TRBV4-3, with D possibly being TRBD2 (5 bases). This CDR3 contains 13 residues. Trimming took 2 bases from V and 4 from J, leaving 9 bases between them. Germline lookup yields CDR1 LGHNA and CDR2 YSLEER.

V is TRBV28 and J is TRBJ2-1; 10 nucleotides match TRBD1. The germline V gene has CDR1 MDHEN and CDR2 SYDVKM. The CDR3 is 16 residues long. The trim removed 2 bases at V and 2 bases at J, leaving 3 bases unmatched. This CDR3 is CASSLRDRGPYNEQFF. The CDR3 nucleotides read TGTGCCAGCAGTTTACGGGACAGGGGCCCCTACAATGAGCAGTTCTTC.

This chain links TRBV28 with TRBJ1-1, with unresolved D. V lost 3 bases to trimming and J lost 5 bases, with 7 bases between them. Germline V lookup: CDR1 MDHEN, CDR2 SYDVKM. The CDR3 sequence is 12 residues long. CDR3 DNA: TGTGCCAGCAGTTTTAAGGGAACTGAAGCTTTCTTT. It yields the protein CASSFKGTEAFF.

CDR3 amino acids: CAIAGGFTQPQHF. The CDR3 DNA sequence: TGTGCCATCGCCGGGGGGTTTACTCAGCCCCAGCATTTT. The chain carries TRBV10-3 and TRBJ1-5, with a tentative D call TRBD1 (5 bases). Trimming took 8 bases from V and 6 from J, leaving 14 bases between them. Germline V gives CDR1 ENHRY, CDR2 SYGVKD. The length of the CDR3 is 13 residues.